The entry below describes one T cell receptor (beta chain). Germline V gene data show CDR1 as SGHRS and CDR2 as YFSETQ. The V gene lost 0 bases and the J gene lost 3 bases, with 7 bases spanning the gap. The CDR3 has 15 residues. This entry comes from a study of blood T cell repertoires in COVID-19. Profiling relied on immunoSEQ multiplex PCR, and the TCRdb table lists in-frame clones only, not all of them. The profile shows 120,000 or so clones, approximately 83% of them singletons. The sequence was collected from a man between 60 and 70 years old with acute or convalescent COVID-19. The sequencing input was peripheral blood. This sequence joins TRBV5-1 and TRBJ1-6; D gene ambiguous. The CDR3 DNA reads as TGCGCCAGCAGCTTGGGGGAGATCTATAATTCACCCCTCCACTTT. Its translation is CASSLGEIYNSPLHF. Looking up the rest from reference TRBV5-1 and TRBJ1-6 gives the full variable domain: KAGVTQTPRYLIKTRGQQVTLSCSPISGHRSVSWYQQTPGQGLQFLFEYFSETQRNKGNFPGRFSGRQFSNSRSEMNVSTLELGDSALYLCASSLGEIYNSPLHFGNGTRLTVT.